Listed below are T cell receptor beta chains from one sample, sequenced in a study of T-cell reconstitution after alpha-beta-depleted transplantation in children. TCRdb fed the PCR reads into MiXCR, producing one record per CDR3 protein. This table holds around 670,000 distinct CDR3 sequences, around 13% found once. Sequencing was performed on PBMCs, taken before TCRalphabeta/CD19-depleted stem cell transplant. The source of these receptors is a girl aged 2 to 9 with congenital amegakaryocytic thrombocytopenia, due to receive a stem cell transplant. CDR3s include the opening cysteine and the closing phenylalanine or tryptophan. The D gene is left open where the match is weak. Rows give clone size only sometimes, using once, few, many, or a class for an expanded clone.

. TRBJ2-5 TRBV29-1 many TGCAGCGTTGAGATGGGTAGTGGCCAGACCCAGTACTTC CSVEMGSGQTQYF
TRBD2 TRBJ2-1 TRBV5-1 few TGCGCCAGCAGCTTGGTGGGTTGGAAGAGACTAGCGGGAGAAATTGAGCAGTTCTTC CASSLVGWKRLAGEIEQFF
TRBD1 TRBJ2-2 TRBV5-1 few TGCGCCAGCAGCTCCCTCCGGGGACAGGGCTGGCCCGGGGAGCTGTTTTTT CASSSLRGQGWPGELFF
TRBD1 TRBJ1-2 TRBV5-1 . TGCGCCAGCAGCTTCGGACAGGGGGAATTTCTTAGAGGCTACACCTTC CASSFGQGEFLRGYTF
TRBD1 TRBJ2-3 TRBV29-1 once TGCAGCCATGATGCAGGGGGCGAAACAGATACGCAGTATTTT CSHDAGGETDTQYF
. TRBJ2-7 TRBV5-1 many TGCGCCAGCAGCATCCGGGACACGAGGGCTTACGAGCAGTACTTC CASSIRDTRAYEQYF
TRBD1 TRBJ2-1 TRBV7-9 many TGTGCCAGCACCGCTTCGGACAGGGACCCATACAATGAGCAGTTCTTC CASTASDRDPYNEQFF
. TRBJ1-6 TRBV5-1 . TGCGCCAGCAGCGGTACTTCGGGGCTTAATTCACCCCTCCACTTT CASSGTSGLNSPLHF
. TRBJ2-7 TRBV9 many TGTGCCAGCAGCGTAGATAGAGGGGACGAGCAGTACTTC CASSVDRGDEQYF
. TRBJ1-4 TRBV7-9 . TGTGCCAGCAGCACAGCTCTATGGGGTTTTGGTAATGAAAAACTGTTTTTT CASSTALWGFGNEKLFF
. TRBJ2-3 TRBV12-3/TRBV12-4 many TGTGCCAGCATGCTCTTCGCCGGCTCCTCCGCAGATACGCAGTATTTT CASMLFAGSSADTQYF
TRBD1 TRBJ1-1 TRBV2 . TGTGCCAGCAGTACTCCCGGGACAGGGGCCCTGAACACTGAAGCTTTCTTT CASSTPGTGALNTEAFF
TRBD1 TRBJ2-2 TRBV7-9 . TGTGCCAGCACCCATGGGACAGAGATCCCCGGGGAGCTGTTTTTT CASTHGTEIPGELFF
. TRBJ1-2 TRBV29-1 many TGCAGCGTTGACCAGAGCTATGGCTACACCTTC CSVDQSYGYTF
TRBD1 TRBJ1-5 TRBV7-4 few TGTGCCAGCATGCTACAGGGGGCAAAGCAGCCCCAGCATTTT CASMLQGAKQPQHF
. TRBJ1-3 TRBV5-1 many TGTGCCAGCAGCTTAGCCAGCTCTGGAAACACCATATATTTT CASSLASSGNTIYF
. TRBJ2-2 TRBV5-1 few TGCGCCAGCAGCTTGTTAACCGGTGGGCCTGTCGGGGAGCTGTTTTTT CASSLLTGGPVGELFF
. TRBJ2-1 TRBV12-3/TRBV12-4 many TGTGCCAGCAGCCCGGGATCCTACCTCCTCCCTCGTATTGAGCAGTTCTTC CASSPGSYLLPRIEQFF
TRBD2 TRBJ2-5 TRBV20-1 . TGCAGTGCTAGAGTTAGCGGGAGGGCCCTAGAGACCCAGTACTTC CSARVSGRALETQYF
. TRBJ2-6 TRBV15 . TGTGCCACTAAGGAATCTGGGGCCAACGTCCTGACTTTC CATKESGANVLTF
. TRBJ1-5 TRBV15 . TGTGCCACCAGCCTGGACGGAAATCAGCCCCAGCATTTT CATSLDGNQPQHF
TRBD2 TRBJ2-3 TRBV5-1 few TGCGCCAGCAGCTGGGGTGCGGGAGGGCCAGCAGATACGCAGTATTTT CASSWGAGGPADTQYF
. TRBJ1-1 TRBV7-9 . TGTGCCAGCAGCTTAGGGGCAACAAACACTGAAGCTTTCTTT CASSLGATNTEAFF
. TRBJ2-1 TRBV12-3/TRBV12-4 many TGTGCCAGCAGGTGGATTAATAGGAATGAGCAGTTCTTC CASRWINRNEQFF
. TRBJ2-7 TRBV29-1 many TGCAGCGTTGAAGAGGGACCCTCAGGGGCGACCTCCTACGAGCAGTACTTC CSVEEGPSGATSYEQYF
. TRBJ2-5 TRBV29-1 many TGCAGCGTTGCCGGGACACCGAAAGAGACCCAGTACTTC CSVAGTPKETQYF
TRBD1 TRBJ1-2 TRBV4-2 many TGTGCCAGCAGCCAAGAAACAGGGGGCGCAAACTATGGCTACACCTTC CASSQETGGANYGYTF
TRBD2 TRBJ2-7 TRBV6-5 few TGTGCCAGCAGTAACTGGACTAGCGGGAGTGGCTACGAGCAGTACTTC CASSNWTSGSGYEQYF
. TRBJ2-7 TRBV5-1 many TGCGCCAGCAGCTTGTTACAGTGGACCTACGAGCAGTACTTC CASSLLQWTYEQYF
. TRBJ1-1 TRBV29-1 many TGCAGCGTGAACCCCGGGGGAAACACTGAAGCTTTCTTT CSVNPGGNTEAFF
. TRBJ2-7 TRBV11-2 . TGTGCCAGCAGCTTAGACGGTAGCTACGGAACCTACGAGCAGTACTTC CASSLDGSYGTYEQYF
. TRBJ2-1 TRBV9 few TGTGCCAGCAGCCGGGACGCCAACTACAATGAGCAGTTCTTC CASSRDANYNEQFF
. TRBJ1-1 TRBV6-5 few TGTGCCAGCAGTTACTCGATTATACGGTCGGAAGCTTTCTTT CASSYSIIRSEAFF